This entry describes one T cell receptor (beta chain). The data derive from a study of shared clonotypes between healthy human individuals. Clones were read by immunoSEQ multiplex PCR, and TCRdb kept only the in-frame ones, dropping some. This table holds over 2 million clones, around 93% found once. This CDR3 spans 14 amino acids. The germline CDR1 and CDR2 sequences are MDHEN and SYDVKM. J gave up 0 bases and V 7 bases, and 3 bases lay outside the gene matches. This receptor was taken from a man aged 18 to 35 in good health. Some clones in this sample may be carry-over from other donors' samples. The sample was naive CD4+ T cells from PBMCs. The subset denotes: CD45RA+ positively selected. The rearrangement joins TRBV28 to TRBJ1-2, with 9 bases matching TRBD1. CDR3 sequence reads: CASTGQGTNYGYTF. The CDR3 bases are TGTGCCAGCACGGGACAGGGAACTAACTATGGCTACACCTTC.